The clone carrying this TCR beta chain was found many times. Germline loops: CDR1 MNHEY, CDR2 SVGAGI. V lost 6 bases and J lost 4; bases outside the gene matches: 9. CDR3 length: 16 amino acids. This entry is derived from a study of early T cells in non-severe SARS-CoV-2 infection. Unique molecular identifiers were added to individual cDNA molecules. TCRdb called the 5' RACE reads again in MiXCR, with one record for every CDR3 protein. The sample yields tens of thousands of distinct CDR3 sequences, 11% to 15% seen once. V and J are TRBV6-5 and TRBJ2-3; 11 bases line up with TRBD2. The sequence was collected from an adult who was a healthcare worker with PCR-confirmed SARS-CoV-2 infection or an uninfected control (not recorded which). The sample taken for sequencing was whole blood. CDR3 bases: TGTGCCAGCAGCCCCCAACTAGCGGGGGTCCCAGATACGCAGTATTTT. Translating it yields CASSPQLAGVPDTQYF.